This T cell receptor beta chain was identified during a study of patients and donors after allogeneic stem cell transplantation. TCRdb called the RT-PCR reads again in MiXCR, with one record for every CDR3 protein. This table holds approximately 150,000 distinct CDR3 sequences, 37% found once. The CDR3 length is 13 residues. The V gene's germline CDR1 is MGHDK and CDR2 SYGVNS. V lost 3 bases, J lost 2 bases, and 4 bases lay in between. The chain recombines TRBV25-1 with TRBJ2-2; D gene unclear. The sequence was obtained from a human donor who was either an allogeneic HSCT recipient or a stem cell or donor lymphocyte infusion donor (not recorded which). It is not recorded whose cells these are; they may come from a transplant donor. Sequenced: blood, either unsorted or a sorted T cell fraction (not recorded which). The CDR3 DNA sequence: TGTGCCAGCAGTGAGAGAAACACCGGGGAGCTGTTTTTT. Its translation: CASSERNTGELFF.